Below, one T cell receptor beta chain is given with its context. Sequencing used immunoSEQ multiplex PCR; TCRdb keeps in-frame clones, though not all of them. The sample lists fewer than 350,000 clones, 70% to 90% occurring once. These data are taken from a study of blood T cell repertoires in COVID-19. The wider study: Sample material is recorded as cDNA or gDNA derived from T cells, B-cell-depleted T cells, or PBMCs.

CDR3 length: 14 amino acids. Looked up from germline, CDR1 is MNHEY and CDR2 is SVGAGI. V was cut by 4 bases and J by 7 bases, with 16 bases left in between. Allocation to cohorts depended on clinical history reported by the participants. Sequenced input: PBMCs or T cells enriched from blood (not recorded which). The chain is built from TRBV6-5 and TRBJ1-1, with a possible D match to TRBD1 (6 bases). This receptor was obtained from a man aged 25-45 years who had recovered from COVID-19. This CDR3 reads CASSLTGKKGEAFF. CDR3 DNA: TGTGCCAGCAGTTTGACAGGAAAGAAGGGTGAAGCTTTCTTT.